Described below is a single T cell receptor (beta chain) sequence and its context. Via MiXCR, TCRdb re-called the reads, giving one row per CDR3 protein. The repertoire holds almost 550,000 distinct CDR3 sequences, 16% seen once, with 20% to 30% in the top ten. This specimen comes from a study of T cell repertoires in cytomegalovirus infection. Looking at the study overall: Public TCR beta signatures marked donors with CMV infection and the matching HLA.

Sequenced input: CD8+ T cells from PBMCs. This TCR was sampled from a human donor in good health (CMV status not recorded). Some clones in this sample may be carry-over from other donors' samples.

Here the CDR3 DNA reads TGTGCCAGCGTTGGAGTGAGGACAGGGGGCGCGGACACTGAAGCTTTCTTT. Its translation: CASVGVRTGGADTEAFF. The chain couples TRBV4-2 to TRBJ1-1; 11 nucleotides align to TRBD1. Per the germline V gene, CDR1 is LGHNA and CDR2 is YNFKEQ. The CDR3 has 17 residues. V gave up 8 bases and J gave up 3 bases; unmatched junction bases: 14.